These 32 T cell receptor beta chains were sequenced from one sample in a study of blood T cells in healthy people across ages. Primers used in a second PCR of roughly 6 to 11 cycles were a sample-barcoded 5' primer and a J-beta primer mix. In TCRdb, the 5' RACE reads were re-called with MiXCR into one record per CDR3 protein. The table lists around 990,000 distinct CDR3 sequences, approximately 38% of them singletons. The source material was blood. These receptors were obtained from a man aged 18-30 years in good health.

The chain has TRBV20-1 and TRBJ2-1; D may be TRBD2 (6 bases). This CDR3 has 13 amino acids. CDR1 and CDR2 from the germline V gene are DFQATT and SNEGSKA (reference sequence). The V gene lost 1 base and the J gene lost 7 bases, with 11 bases spanning the gap. The CDR3 loop is CSARVTSGNEQFF. The CDR3 DNA sequence: TGCAGTGCTAGAGTGACCAGCGGGAATGAGCAGTTCTTC.

This clonotype was seen only a few times. The V call is TRBV6-5, the J call TRBJ1-1; 7 bases line up with TRBD1. This CDR3 spans 14 amino acids. Germline values: CDR1 MNHEY, CDR2 SVGAGI. V gave up 6 bases and J gave up 4 bases; unmatched junction bases: 8. The CDR3 coding sequence is TGTGCCAGCAGCACACACAGGGGAGGCACTGAAGCTTTCTTT. This codes for CASSTHRGGTEAFF.

The CDR3 DNA is TGTGCTAGTGGTTTGGTAATCGGAAAAAAAAATGAAAAACTGTTTTTT. This codes for CASGLVIGKKNEKLFF. The chain recombines TRBV12-5 with TRBJ1-4; D is unresolved. In germline, CDR1 is LGHNT, CDR2 FRNRAP. V was pared by 0 bases and J by 5 bases, with 13 bases between. There are 16 residues in the CDR3.

The chain has TRBV29-1 and TRBJ1-1, with 11 positions matching TRBD1. The CDR3 is 17 amino acids. Germline loops: CDR1 SQVTM, CDR2 ANQGSEA. V was pared by 6 bases and J by 0 bases, with 12 bases of the junction left unmatched. The CDR3 coding sequence is TGCAGCGTACCTCTCATGGGGACAGGGGGGGTGAACACTGAAGCTTTCTTT. This gives the protein CSVPLMGTGGVNTEAFF.

The chain uses TRBV11-2 and TRBJ2-1; D is ambiguous. CDR3 length equals 14 residues. Germline V gene data show CDR1 as SGHAT and CDR2 as FQNNGV. V lost 1 base, J lost 5 bases, and 9 bases lay in between. The CDR3 region is CASSLVWGNNEQFF. The CDR3 DNA reads as TGTGCCAGCAGCTTAGTCTGGGGAAACAATGAGCAGTTCTTC.

This clonotype has only one observation. This likely comes from a read error, as the CDR3 has no conserved phenylalanine or tryptophan at its end. The V and J genes are TRBV6-5 and TRBJ1-2, with D possibly matching TRBD1 (5 bases). The germline V gene has CDR1 MNHEY and CDR2 SVGAGI. This CDR3 contains 15 residues. The V end was cut by 5 bases, the J end by 4 bases, with 17 bases between. The CDR3 nucleotides read TGTGCCAGCAGTGTAACCGGGACCCTTTCCTATGGCTACACCGTC. Its translation is CASSVTGTLSYGYTV.

This clonotype was counted a single time. The genes are TRBV6-2 or TRBV6-3 and TRBJ2-3; TRBD1 matches 8 bases. The CDR3 is 15 residues long. Germline trimming cut 1 base from V and 6 bases from J; bases unmatched to any gene: 6. Germline V gene lookup returns CDR1 MNHEY and CDR2 SVGEGT. CDR3: CASSYLDRELDTQYF. DNA for the CDR3: TGTGCCAGCAGTTACTTGGACAGGGAGTTGGATACGCAGTATTTT.

This clonotype was seen only once. The rearrangement joins TRBV15 to TRBJ2-2, with D uncertain. CDR3 length: 15 amino acids. Germline V gene data show CDR1 as LNHNV and CDR2 as YYDKDF (reference sequence). Trimming pared 0 bases from V and 10 bases from J, leaving 15 bases between. CDR3 sequence: CATSRDGQLLTELFF. In DNA form, the CDR3 reads TGTGCCACCAGCAGAGACGGCCAGCTCCTCACGGAGCTGTTTTTT.

The chain links TRBV2 to TRBJ2-7; 8 bases map to TRBD1. Trimming removed 5 bases from V and 3 bases from J; junction bases left unmatched: 12. The CDR3 loop spans 16 amino acids. Germline assignment: CDR1 SNHLY and CDR2 FYNNEI. This CDR3 reads CASSYRGSVVNYEQYF. Written as DNA, the CDR3 is TGTGCCAGCAGTTACAGGGGGTCGGTCGTGAACTACGAGCAGTACTTC.

This clonotype was observed a single time. The J gene is TRBJ1-1, the V gene TRBV12-3 or TRBV12-4, with a weak D call TRBD1 (6 bases). Trimming removed 6 bases at V and 2 bases at J, with 16 bases between. The CDR3 loop spans 15 amino acids. The CDR3 reads CASSKRGGINTEAFF. The DNA of the CDR3 is TGTGCCAGCAGCAAAAGGGGGGGGATCAACACTGAAGCTTTCTTT.

CDR3: CASRRGIYEQYF. CDR3 in DNA: TGTGCCAGCAGGCGGGGGATCTACGAGCAGTACTTC. The chain combines TRBV27 with TRBJ2-7, with 7 bases fitting TRBD2. The CDR3 runs to 12 residues. J gave up 3 bases and V 6 bases, and 2 bases lay outside the gene matches. Germline V gene sequence: CDR1 MNHEY, CDR2 SMNVEV (reference sequence).

The chain couples TRBV6-6 to TRBJ2-5; D possibly corresponds to TRBD2 (5 bases). The DNA end favors TRBJ2-7, so the J call may be wrong. The CDR3 sequence is 14 residues long. Germline V CDR1 and CDR2: MNHNY, SVGAGI (reference sequence). CDR3 sequence (DNA): TGTGCCAGCAGTTACGTAAGGGAGAAGTACGAGCAGTACTTC. Its protein product is CASSYVREKYEQYF.

The chain links TRBV12-3 or TRBV12-4 to TRBJ2-1; perhaps TRBD1 as D (6 bases). Judging by the DNA end, TRBJ2-7 fits better; the J call may be wrong. This CDR3 is built from 15 residues. CDR3 region: CASSLGTDNYNEQYF. The CDR3 DNA sequence: TGTGCCAGCAGTTTAGGGACAGACAACTACAATGAGCAGTACTTC.

This clonotype was observed a handful of times. V and J are TRBV20-1 and TRBJ1-1; D is uncertain. V was trimmed by 0 bases and J by 4 bases, leaving 9 bases between them. This CDR3 comprises 13 residues. The germline CDR1 and CDR2 sequences are DFQATT and SNEGSKA (reference sequence). The CDR3: CSAREWRSTEAFF. CDR3 sequence (DNA): TGCAGTGCTAGAGAATGGAGGTCCACTGAAGCTTTCTTT.

The chain carries TRBV6-6 and TRBJ1-2; D ambiguous. CDR1 is MNHNY and CDR2 is SVGAGI in the germline V gene (reference sequence). V gave up 2 bases and J gave up 5 bases, with 9 bases separating them. This CDR3 has 13 amino acids. CDR3 residues: CASSYRTEYGYTF. CDR3 sequence (DNA): TGTGCCAGCAGTTACAGAACAGAGTATGGCTACACCTTC.

The chain uses TRBV2 and TRBJ2-5; 9 bases align to TRBD2. Germline V gives CDR1 SNHLY, CDR2 FYNNEI. The V segment lost 7 bases and the J segment 11 bases; nucleotides outside the gene matches: 11. The CDR3 runs to 13 residues. Here the CDR3 reads CASKAGGLNEQYF. The CDR3 bases are TGTGCCAGCAAGGCGGGGGGGCTCAATGAGCAGTACTTC.

This clonotype was observed at least ten times. The V gene is TRBV27, the J gene TRBJ1-2, with D hard to call. The CDR3 has 15 amino acids. The germline CDR1 and CDR2 sequences are MNHEY and SMNVEV (reference sequence). The germline V and J ends were trimmed by 6 bases and 6 bases, with 20 bases remaining between them. The CDR3 region is CASSPFGPFRDGYTF. As DNA, the CDR3 is TGTGCCAGCAGCCCCTTCGGGCCCTTTAGGGATGGCTACACCTTC.

This clonotype was seen only a few times. V is TRBV2 and J is TRBJ1-5, with D tentatively TRBD1 (5 bases). This CDR3 comprises 14 residues. With 5 bases removed from V and 6 bases from J, the gap between germline ends came to 14 bases. Germline V lookup: CDR1 SNHLY, CDR2 FYNNEI. CDR3 amino acids: CASSKTGQGQPQHF. CDR3 sequence (DNA): TGTGCCAGCAGTAAGACTGGTCAGGGTCAGCCCCAGCATTTT.

Of note for this clonotype: The junction departs from the called germline gene at one end, perhaps through a read error. The chain carries TRBV14 and TRBJ1-2; 7 bases line up with TRBD1. Germline assignment: CDR1 SGHDN and CDR2 FVKESK. This CDR3 is built from 14 residues. The CDR3 here is CASSLQGTNYGCTF. The DNA for the CDR3 is TGTGCCAGCAGCCTACAGGGGACTAACTATGGCTGCACCTTC.

CDR3 region: CASSLGQGALLGNTIYF. The CDR3 DNA reads as TGTGCCAGCAGCCTGGGACAGGGGGCTTTGTTGGGAAACACCATATATTTT. V and J are TRBV7-2 and TRBJ1-3, with 12 bases that match TRBD1. With 5 bases clipped from V and 4 bases from J, the junction kept 9 bases outside the gene matches. This CDR3 spans 17 amino acids. Germline-derived CDR1 and CDR2 are SGHTA and FQGNSA.

The rearrangement joins TRBV6-2 or TRBV6-3 to TRBJ2-3; D possibly matches TRBD1 or TRBD2 (5 bases each). This CDR3 is built from 15 residues. CDR1 MNHEY and CDR2 SVGEGT come from the germline V gene. V lost 11 bases, J lost 2 bases, and 20 bases lay in between. The CDR3 nucleotides are TGTGCCCTTAAGTACCTTCGGGACCCCACAGATACGCAGTATTTT. The encoded protein is CALKYLRDPTDTQYF.

The chain employs TRBV4-1 and TRBJ1-2; D may be TRBD1 (6 bases). The CDR3 is made up of 16 amino acids. Looked up from germline, CDR1 is MGHRA and CDR2 is YSYEKL. Trimming took 5 bases from V and 3 from J, leaving 19 bases between them. In DNA form, the CDR3 reads TGCGCCAGCAGCTCGGGGGCCAAGATCATCGACTATGGCTACACCTTC. Translating gives CASSSGAKIIDYGYTF.

V gene TRBV12-3 or TRBV12-4 combines with J gene TRBJ1-1, with D possibly TRBD1 on 6 matching bases. V lost 6 bases to trimming and J lost 7 bases, with 21 bases between them. This CDR3 is built from 15 residues. As DNA, the CDR3 is TGTGCCAGCAGAATGGAACCGACAGGACAATATGAAGCTTTCTTT. This gives the protein CASRMEPTGQYEAFF.

The V call is TRBV27, the J call TRBJ1-1, with D perhaps matching TRBD1 (5 bases). The CDR3 sequence is 15 residues long. In germline, CDR1 is MNHEY, CDR2 SMNVEV (reference sequence). Trimming removed 6 bases from V and 1 base from J, with 15 bases in between. The CDR3 DNA reads TGTGCCAGCAGCTGCGGGGACCTTCAGAACACTGAAGCTTTCTTT. Translating gives CASSCGDLQNTEAFF.

This clonotype has ten or more counts. The J gene is TRBJ2-1, the V gene TRBV29-1; D is perhaps TRBD1 or TRBD2 (5 bases each). V lost 5 bases and J 8 bases, leaving 16 bases between the germline ends. The CDR3 is made up of 13 amino acids. Germline V gene sequence: CDR1 SQVTM, CDR2 ANQGSEA. Written as DNA, the CDR3 is TGCAGCGTTATTGGGGGAGCAGATGATGAGCAGTTCTTC. Translated: CSVIGGADDEQFF.

This clonotype has only a few counts. V usage is TRBV5-1 and J usage is TRBJ2-5; 8 bases map to TRBD1. The CDR3 contains 14 residues. V shed 3 bases, J shed 0 bases, and the junction held 1 base outside the gene matches. CDR1 SGHRS and CDR2 YFSETQ come from the germline V gene. Here the CDR3 reads CASSWTGYQETQYF. CDR3 in DNA: TGCGCCAGCAGCTGGACAGGGTACCAAGAGACCCAGTACTTC.

This clonotype was counted between two and nine times. This chain joins TRBV29-1 and TRBJ1-4; maybe TRBD1 (6 bases). The CDR3 consists of 12 residues. Germline loops: CDR1 SQVTM, CDR2 ANQGSEA. V was shortened by 4 bases and J by 7 bases, with 10 bases between the two germline ends. The CDR3 reads CSVVGGSEKLFF. The CDR3 DNA sequence: TGCAGCGTTGTAGGGGGTAGTGAAAAACTGTTTTTT.

CDR3 sequence: CSARDGTSGGRSYEQYF. DNA of the CDR3: TGCAGTGCTAGAGATGGGACTAGCGGGGGGCGGTCCTACGAGCAGTACTTC. V gene TRBV20-1 combines with J gene TRBJ2-4; 15 bases are a match to TRBD2. The DNA end favors TRBJ2-7, so the J call may be wrong. In germline, CDR1 is DFQATT, CDR2 SNEGSKA (reference sequence). This CDR3 comprises 17 residues.

Points on this clonotype: A much bigger clone sits one base away, suggesting this may be a read error. The chain combines TRBV10-3 with TRBJ2-3; the D is unclear. Looked up from germline, CDR1 is ENHRY and CDR2 is SYGVKD. This CDR3 region has 14 residues. Trimming took 4 bases from V and 1 from J, leaving 9 bases between them. The CDR3 DNA is TGTGCCATCAGTGTCGGTGTGGGCACAGATACGCAGTATTTT. Translation: CAISVGVGTDTQYF.

J is TRBJ1-2 and V is TRBV3-1, with D unresolved. This CDR3 region has 13 residues. V gave up 8 bases and J gave up 7 bases, with 17 bases separating them. Germline V gene data show CDR1 as LGHDT and CDR2 as YNNKEL (reference sequence). The CDR3 spells CASGQSINSGYTF. In nucleotides, the CDR3 is TGTGCCAGCGGGCAGTCAATAAATTCTGGCTACACCTTC.

This sequence joins TRBV14 and TRBJ2-3; D might be TRBD1 (6 bases). This CDR3 is 18 amino acids long. CDR1 and CDR2 from the germline V gene are SGHDN and FVKESK. Trimming took 4 bases from V and 1 from J, leaving 21 bases between them. The CDR3 loop reads CASSPPLGHNERTDTQYF. DNA for the CDR3: TGTGCCAGCAGCCCCCCCCTGGGACATAATGAGCGCACAGATACGCAGTATTTT.

This clonotype showed up just a few times. J is TRBJ2-3 and V is TRBV28; the D call may be TRBD1 or TRBD2 (5 bases each). Per germline, CDR1 MDHEN and CDR2 SYDVKM. The CDR3 length is 14 residues. Trimming cost V 2 bases and J 4 bases, with 10 bases left between them. The CDR3: CASSLPRGSDTQYF. CDR3 bases: TGTGCCAGCAGTTTACCGAGGGGTTCAGATACGCAGTATTTT.